Reported below is one TCR beta chain. This clonotype was counted many times. Its antigen remains unidentified. No qualities accompany the bases; no much larger clone lies one base away. These data come from a study of early T cells in non-severe SARS-CoV-2 infection (dated by TCRdb to the early 2020s). In the study overall: Because TCR sequencing relied on bulk RNA taken from unsorted whole blood, pairing of alpha and beta chains was not possible. Here is what the overall study found, with its caveats: Matching against VDJdb was skewed toward anti-spike CD8 responses, likely underestimated virus-specific expansions, and missed private and CD4 specificities.

V lost 2 bases and J lost 8 bases, and the count of bases not matched to a germline gene is 2. From the cysteine through the phenylalanine, the CDR3 covers 12 amino acids. The entry retains the CDR3 DNA only, 36 bases that are in frame from base 1. Library preparation was by 5' RACE. Sequencing used a NextSeq 500. The TCR library protocol attached unique molecular identifiers to individual cDNA molecules to correct for sequencing error and PCR bias. Both TCR alpha and beta chains were sequenced, and tight co-correlation was observed between alpha and beta sequence abundances in each sample. The authors' analysis ran thus. Decombinator V4 was used to annotate TCR sequences for V gene, J gene and CDR3. Expanded TCRs were defined as changing significantly between any two time points under a Poisson model with p below 0.0001. Abundances of TCRs were expressed as counts per million after normalisation to the total number of TCRs sequenced in each sample. MAIT TCRs were defined by TRAV1-2 paired with TRAJ12, TRAJ20 or TRAJ33, and iNKT TCRs by TRAV10 paired with TRAJ18. VDJdb, accessed 1 November 2021, was searched for CMV, EBV and SARS-CoV-2 annotated TCRs, excluding TCRs annotated for multiple antigens. The raw public data were reprocessed by TCRdb itself: fastp quality trimming at Q25, MiXCR clonotype calling, in-frame beta chains only. Each CDR3 protein appears once, grouped with its most common genes and DNA. These V and J calls originate from TCRdb's pipeline instead of the authors' own analysis. The sample records tens of thousands of distinct CDR3 sequences, 10% to 12% of which are singletons. The ten most abundant clones make up 1.5% to 2% of the sample.

Set within a cohort of healthcare workers in London, UK, this nested case-control study involved weekly PCR testing of nasopharyngeal swabs along with blood sampling. Between 23 and 31 March 2020, the week of the UK lockdown, healthcare workers were enrolled and then followed up weekly for as long as 16 weeks. Specimen: whole blood. The TCR was taken from an adult who was a healthcare worker with PCR-confirmed SARS-CoV-2 infection or an uninfected control (not recorded which). The rearranged chain carries TRBV12-3 or TRBV12-4 and TRBJ1-2; 7 middle bases align to TRBD1. CDR3 sequence: CASSLSDRGYTF. The nucleotide sequence is given as TGTGCCAGCAGTTTATCGGACAGGGGCTACACCTTC.